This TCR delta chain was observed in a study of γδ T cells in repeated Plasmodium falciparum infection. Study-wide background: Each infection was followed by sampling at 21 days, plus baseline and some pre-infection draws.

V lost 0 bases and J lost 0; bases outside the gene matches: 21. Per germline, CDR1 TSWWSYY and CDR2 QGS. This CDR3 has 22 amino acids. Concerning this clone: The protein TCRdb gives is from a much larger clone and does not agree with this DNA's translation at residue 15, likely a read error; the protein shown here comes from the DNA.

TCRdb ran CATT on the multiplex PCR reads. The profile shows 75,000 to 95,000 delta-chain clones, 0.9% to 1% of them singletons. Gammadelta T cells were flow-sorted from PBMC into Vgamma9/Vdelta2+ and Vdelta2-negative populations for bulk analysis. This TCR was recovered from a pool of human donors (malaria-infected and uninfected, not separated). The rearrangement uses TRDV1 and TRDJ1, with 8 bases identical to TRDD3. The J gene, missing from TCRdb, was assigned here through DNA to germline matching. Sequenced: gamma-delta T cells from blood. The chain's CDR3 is CALGELTSLPWGTLPYTDKLIF. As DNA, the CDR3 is TGTGCTCTTGGGGAACTAACGTCCTTACCCTGGGGGACCCTCCCGTACACCGATAAACTCATCTTT.